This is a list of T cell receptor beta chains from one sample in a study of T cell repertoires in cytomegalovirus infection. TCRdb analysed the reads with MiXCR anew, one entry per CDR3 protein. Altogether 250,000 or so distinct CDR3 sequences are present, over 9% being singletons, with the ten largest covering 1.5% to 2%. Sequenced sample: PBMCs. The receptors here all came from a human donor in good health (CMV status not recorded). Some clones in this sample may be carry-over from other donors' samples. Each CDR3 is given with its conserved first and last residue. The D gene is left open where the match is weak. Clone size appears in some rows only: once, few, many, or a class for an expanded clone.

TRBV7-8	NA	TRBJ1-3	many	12	TGTGCCAGCAGCCTGACTGGAAACACCATATATTTT	CASSLTGNTIYF
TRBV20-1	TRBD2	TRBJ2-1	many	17	TGCAGTTTGCCCCCTCCGGGACTAGTCGGCAGGTACAATGAGCAGTTCTTC	CSLPPPGLVGRYNEQFF
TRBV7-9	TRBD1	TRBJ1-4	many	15	TGTGCCAGCAGCTTAGTTGGGGACAGAAATGAAAAACTGTTTTTT	CASSLVGDRNEKLFF
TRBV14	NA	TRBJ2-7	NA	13	TGTGCCAGCAGCCAAGATGTGGGCTACGAGCAGTACTTC	CASSQDVGYEQYF
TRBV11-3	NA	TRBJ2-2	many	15	TGTGCCAGCAGCTTACGCCAGGGGTCCACCGGGGAGCTGTTTTTT	CASSLRQGSTGELFF
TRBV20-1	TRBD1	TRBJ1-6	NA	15	TGCAGTGCTAGTAAGGGGGCAGCTCAGAATTCACCCCTCCACTTT	CSASKGAAQNSPLHF
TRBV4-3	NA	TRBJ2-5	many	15	TGCGCCAGCAGCCTCTCCAGCCCGGGGGTAGAGACCCAGTACTTC	CASSLSSPGVETQYF
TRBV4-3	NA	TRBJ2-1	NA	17	TGCGCCAGCAGCCAAGATGGGGGGGCAGTTATGTACAATGAGCAGTTCTTC	CASSQDGGAVMYNEQFF
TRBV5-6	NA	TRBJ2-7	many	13	TGTGCCAGCAGCTTTACAGCCAACTACGAGCAGTACTTC	CASSFTANYEQYF
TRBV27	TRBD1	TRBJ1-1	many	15	TGTGCCAGCAGTTTAAGCCGGGACAGGGCCACTGAAGCTTTCTTT	CASSLSRDRATEAFF
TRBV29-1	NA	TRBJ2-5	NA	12	TGCAGCGTGGGCGACAGCGGCGAGACCCAGTACTTC	CSVGDSGETQYF
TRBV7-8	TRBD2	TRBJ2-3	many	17	TGTGCCAGCAGCTTAGGGGGACTAGCGGGACCCACAGATACGCAGTATTTT	CASSLGGLAGPTDTQYF
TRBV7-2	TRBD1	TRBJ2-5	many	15	TGTGCCAGCAGCTTAGTGGACAGGGCAGCGGAGACCCAGTACTTC	CASSLVDRAAETQYF
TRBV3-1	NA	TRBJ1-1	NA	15	TGTGCCAGCAGCCAAGGTCAACTTATGAACACTGAAGCTTTCTTT	CASSQGQLMNTEAFF
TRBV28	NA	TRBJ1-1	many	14	TGTGCCAGCAGTTTATCCGGGGCAGGGAGGTTAGCTTTCTTT	CASSLSGAGRLAFF
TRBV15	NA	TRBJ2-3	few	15	TGTGCCACCAGCAGAACAGCGACCCCCACAGATACGCAGTATTTT	CATSRTATPTDTQYF
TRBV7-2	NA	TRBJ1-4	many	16	TGTGCCAGCAGCTTAGCAGGGACAAGAGTTAATGAAAAACTGTTTTTT	CASSLAGTRVNEKLFF
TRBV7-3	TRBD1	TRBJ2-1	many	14	TGTGCCAGCAGCTTAATCGGAAGGGACAGTGAGCAGTTCTTC	CASSLIGRDSEQFF
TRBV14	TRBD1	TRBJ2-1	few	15	TGTGCCAGCAGCCAAGAGGGACAGGGCTACAATGAGCAGTTCTTC	CASSQEGQGYNEQFF
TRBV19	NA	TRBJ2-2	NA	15	TGTGCCAGTAGTATAAGTCAGGCGAACACCGGGGAGCTGTTTTTT	CASSISQANTGELFF
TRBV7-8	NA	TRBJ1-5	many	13	TGTGCCAGCAGCGCAGAAGGGATTCAGCCCCAGCATTTT	CASSAEGIQPQHF
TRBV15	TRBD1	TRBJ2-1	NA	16	TGTGCCACCAGCAGACCCGGGACAGGATATTACAATGAGCAGTTCTTC	CATSRPGTGYYNEQFF
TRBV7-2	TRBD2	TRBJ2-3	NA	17	TGTGCCAGCAGCTTAGCGACCAGCGGGGGGTCTGGAGGTACGCAGTATTTT	CASSLATSGGSGGTQYF
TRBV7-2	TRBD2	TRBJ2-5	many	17	TGTGCCAGCAGCTTAGTTAGTACCGGGAGGGGACAAGAGACCCAGTACTTC	CASSLVSTGRGQETQYF
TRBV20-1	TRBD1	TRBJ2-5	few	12	TGCAGTGCGACAGGGGCATCGGAGACCCAGTACTTC	CSATGASETQYF
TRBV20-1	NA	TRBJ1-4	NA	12	TGCAGTGCTAGAGCTGAGGGCGAAAAACTGTTTTTT	CSARAEGEKLFF